This T cell receptor (beta chain) stems from a study of blood T cell repertoires in COVID-19. Looking at the study overall: PBMCs, B-cell-depleted T cells, or T cells provided the cDNA or gDNA that made up the material.

V shed 3 bases and J 1 base; nucleotides not matched to a gene: 3. This CDR3 is built from 15 residues. Germline V gene sequence: CDR1 LGHNA, CDR2 YNFKEQ. Per the original methods: Amplification with reference gene primers provided the estimates of nucleated cell counts. Profiling relied on immunoSEQ multiplex PCR, and the TCRdb table lists in-frame clones only, not all of them. V and J calls and clone size follow that table, whereas D and trimming were derived from the DNA. The data contain about 190,000 clones, approximately 84% of them singletons. The clonotype originates from a woman in her sixties or seventies with active or convalescent COVID-19. This chain joins TRBV4-2 and TRBJ2-3; TRBD1 agrees at 8 bases. The sequenced sample consisted of peripheral blood. The CDR3 region has the DNA TGTGCCAGCAGCCACGTGGACAGGGGCACAGATACGCAGTATTTT. This gives the protein CASSHVDRGTDTQYF.